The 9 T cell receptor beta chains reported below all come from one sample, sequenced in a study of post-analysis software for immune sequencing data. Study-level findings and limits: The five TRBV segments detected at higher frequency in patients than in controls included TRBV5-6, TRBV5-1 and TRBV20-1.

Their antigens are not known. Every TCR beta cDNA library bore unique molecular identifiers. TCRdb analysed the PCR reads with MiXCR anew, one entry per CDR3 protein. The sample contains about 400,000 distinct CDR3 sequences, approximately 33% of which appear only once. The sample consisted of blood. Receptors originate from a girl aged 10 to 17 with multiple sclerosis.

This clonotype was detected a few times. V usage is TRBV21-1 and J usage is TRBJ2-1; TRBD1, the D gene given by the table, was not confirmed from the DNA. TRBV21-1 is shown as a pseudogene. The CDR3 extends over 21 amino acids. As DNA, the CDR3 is TGTGCCAGCAGCAAAGAGGAGGGGACAAGAGCCTCCAGGGAGTCTGGAAATGAGCAGTTCTTC. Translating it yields CASSKEEGTRASRESGNEQFF.

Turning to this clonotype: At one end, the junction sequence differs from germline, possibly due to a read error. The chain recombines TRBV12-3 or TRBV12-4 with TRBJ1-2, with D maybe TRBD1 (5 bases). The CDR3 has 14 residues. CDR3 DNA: TGTGCCAGCAGTTTTGGACAAAAGGACTATGGCTGCACCTTC. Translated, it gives CASSFGQKDYGCTF.

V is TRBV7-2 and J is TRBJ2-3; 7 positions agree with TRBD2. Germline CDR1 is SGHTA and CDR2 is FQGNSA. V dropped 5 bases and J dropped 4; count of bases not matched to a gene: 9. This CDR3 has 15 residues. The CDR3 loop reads CASSARAGGADTQYF. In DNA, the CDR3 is TGTGCCAGCAGCGCCCGGGCTGGGGGGGCAGATACGCAGTATTTT.

The CDR3 coding sequence is TGCGCCAGCAGCCAGGACGGGACAGGGGGCCTATGGGAGCAGTACTTC. Translating it yields CASSQDGTGGLWEQYF. The chain uses TRBV4-3 and TRBJ2-4; the match to TRBD1 covers 12 bases. The CDR3 sequence is 16 residues long. V lost 3 bases, J lost 13 bases, and 13 bases stayed unmatched. Germline CDR1 reads LGHNA; CDR2 reads YSLEER.

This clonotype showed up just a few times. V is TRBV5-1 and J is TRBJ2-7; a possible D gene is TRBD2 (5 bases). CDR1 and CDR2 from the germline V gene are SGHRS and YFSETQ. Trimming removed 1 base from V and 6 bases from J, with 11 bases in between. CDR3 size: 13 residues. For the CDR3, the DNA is TGCGCCAGCAGCTTGTGGGTAGGGAGCGAGCAGTACTTC. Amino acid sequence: CASSLWVGSEQYF.

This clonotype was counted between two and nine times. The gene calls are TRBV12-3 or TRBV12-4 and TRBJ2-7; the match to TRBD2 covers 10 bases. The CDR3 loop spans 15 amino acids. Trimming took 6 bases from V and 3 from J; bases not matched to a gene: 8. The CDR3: CASSPPVAGGYEQYF. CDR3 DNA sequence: TGTGCCAGCAGCCCCCCAGTAGCGGGGGGCTACGAGCAGTACTTC.

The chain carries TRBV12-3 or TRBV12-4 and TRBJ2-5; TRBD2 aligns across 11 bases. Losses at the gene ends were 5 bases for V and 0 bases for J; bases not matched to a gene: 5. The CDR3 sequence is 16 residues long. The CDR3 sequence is CASSAGLAVNQETQYF. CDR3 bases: TGTGCCAGCAGTGCGGGACTAGCGGTAAACCAAGAGACCCAGTACTTC.

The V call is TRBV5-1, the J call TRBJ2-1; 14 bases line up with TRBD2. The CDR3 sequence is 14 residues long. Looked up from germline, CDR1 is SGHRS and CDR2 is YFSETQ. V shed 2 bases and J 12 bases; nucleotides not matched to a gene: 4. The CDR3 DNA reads TGCGCCAGCAGCTTCGGACTAGCGGGGGGTTTGCAGTTCTTC. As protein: CASSFGLAGGLQFF. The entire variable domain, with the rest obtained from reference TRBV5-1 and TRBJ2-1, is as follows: KAGVTQTPRYLIKTRGQQVTLSCSPISGHRSVSWYQQTPGQGLQFLFEYFSETQRNKGNFPGRFSGRQFSNSRSEMNVSTLELGDSALYLCASSFGLAGGLQFFGPGTRLTVL.

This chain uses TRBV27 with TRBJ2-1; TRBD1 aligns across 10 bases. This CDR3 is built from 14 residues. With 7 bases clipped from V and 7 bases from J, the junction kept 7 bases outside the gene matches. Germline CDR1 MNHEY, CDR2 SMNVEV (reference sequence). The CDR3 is CASNKRDRGNEQFF. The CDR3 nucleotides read TGTGCCAGCAATAAGAGGGACAGGGGAAATGAGCAGTTCTTC.